This T cell receptor (beta chain) comes out of a study of blood T cell repertoires in COVID-19. The wider study: From T cells, B-cell-depleted T cells, or PBMCs came the material, which was cDNA or gDNA.

This CDR3 is 15 amino acids long. V was pared by 0 bases and J by 1 base, with 0 bases of the junction left unmatched. CDR1 is SGHAT and CDR2 is FQNNGV in the germline V gene. Authors' methods: Reference gene primer amplification yielded estimated nucleated cell counts. Produced via immunoSEQ multiplex PCR; TCRdb's table is partial and in-frame only. The DNA gave D and trimming, while V, J and clone size come from that table. The data show some 160,000 clones, approximately 85% seen once. The V call is TRBV11-2, the J call TRBJ2-3; 8 positions match TRBD1. This sequence was found in a woman older than 75 with COVID-19, enrolled during active disease. Sequenced material: peripheral blood. Here the CDR3 DNA reads TGTGCCAGCAGCTTAGAACAGGGGGGCACAGATACGCAGTATTTT. Its translation is CASSLEQGGTDTQYF.